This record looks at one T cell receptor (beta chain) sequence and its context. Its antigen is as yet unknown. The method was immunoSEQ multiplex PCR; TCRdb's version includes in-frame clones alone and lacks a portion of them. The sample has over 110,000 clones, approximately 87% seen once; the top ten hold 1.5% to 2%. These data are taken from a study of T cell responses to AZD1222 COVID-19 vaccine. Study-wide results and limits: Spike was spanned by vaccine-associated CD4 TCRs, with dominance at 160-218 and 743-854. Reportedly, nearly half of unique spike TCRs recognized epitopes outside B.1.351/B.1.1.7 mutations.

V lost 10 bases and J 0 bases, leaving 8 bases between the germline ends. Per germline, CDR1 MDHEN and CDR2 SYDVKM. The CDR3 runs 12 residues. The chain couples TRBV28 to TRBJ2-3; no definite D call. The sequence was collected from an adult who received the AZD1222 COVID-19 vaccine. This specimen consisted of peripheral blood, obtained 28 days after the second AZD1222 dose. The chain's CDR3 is CAIRASTDTQYF. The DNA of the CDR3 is TGTGCCATCCGGGCTAGCACAGATACGCAGTATTTT. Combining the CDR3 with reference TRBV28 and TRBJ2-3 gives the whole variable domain DVKVTQSSRYLVKRTGEKVFLECVQDMDHENMFWYRQDPGLGLRLIYFSYDVKMKEKGDIPEGYSVSREKKERFSLILESASTNQTSMYLCAIRASTDTQYFGPGTRLTVL.